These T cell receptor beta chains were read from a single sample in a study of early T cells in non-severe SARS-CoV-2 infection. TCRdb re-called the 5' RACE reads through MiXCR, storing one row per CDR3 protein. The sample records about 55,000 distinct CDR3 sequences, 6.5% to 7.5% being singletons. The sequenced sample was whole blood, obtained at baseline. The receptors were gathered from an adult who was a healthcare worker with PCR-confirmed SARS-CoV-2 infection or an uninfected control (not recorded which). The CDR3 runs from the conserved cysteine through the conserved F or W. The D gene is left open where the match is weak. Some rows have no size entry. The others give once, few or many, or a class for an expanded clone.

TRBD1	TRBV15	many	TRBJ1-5	TGTGCCACCAGCGGGACAGGGATGGGCAATCAGCCCCAGCATTTT	CATSGTGMGNQPQHF
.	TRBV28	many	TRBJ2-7	TGTGCCAGCAGCTCTCCACGGGGCTTCTCCTACGAGCAGTACTTC	CASSSPRGFSYEQYF
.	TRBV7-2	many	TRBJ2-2	TGTGCCAGCAGCGTAGGGGTCAGGGGTCGTTACACCGGGGAGCTGTTTTTT	CASSVGVRGRYTGELFF
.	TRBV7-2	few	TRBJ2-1	TGTGCCAGCAGCCCCCGGGACTCCCTCTATCGGCAGTTCTTC	CASSPRDSLYRQFF
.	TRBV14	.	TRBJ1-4	TGTGCCAGCAGCCAAGAAAGCAGGAAACTGTTTTTT	CASSQESRKLFF
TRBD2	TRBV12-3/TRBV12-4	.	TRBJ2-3	TGTGCCAGCAGTCTCGGACTAGGTGGCACAGATACGCAGTATTTT	CASSLGLGGTDTQYF
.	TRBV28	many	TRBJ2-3	TGTGCCAGCAGTTTAGAGGGTACGCAGTATTTT	CASSLEGTQYF
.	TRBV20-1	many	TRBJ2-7	TGCAGTGCTACTCCGGGACGGTTATACGAGCAGTACTTC	CSATPGRLYEQYF
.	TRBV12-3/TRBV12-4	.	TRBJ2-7	TGTGCCAGCAGCCGATCGGCAGGGTCCAACGAGCAGTACTTC	CASSRSAGSNEQYF
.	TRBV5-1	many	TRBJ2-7	TGCGCCAGCAGCACCACGGGACTCCGCTCCTACGAGCAGTACTTC	CASSTTGLRSYEQYF
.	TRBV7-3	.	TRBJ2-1	TGTGCCAGCAGCTTAAGAGGGCCTTCTTACAATGAGCAGTTCTTC	CASSLRGPSYNEQFF
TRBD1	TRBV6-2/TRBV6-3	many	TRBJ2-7	TGTGCCAGCAGCCCAACAGGGGTCGAGCAGTACTTC	CASSPTGVEQYF
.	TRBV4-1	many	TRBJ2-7	TGCGCCAGCAGCCAAGGAGGACTCCCTCCGGATGAGCAGTACTTC	CASSQGGLPPDEQYF
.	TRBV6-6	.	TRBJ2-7	TGTGCCAGCAGCCCGAGGGCGGTCGAGCAGTACTTC	CASSPRAVEQYF
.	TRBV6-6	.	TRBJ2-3	TGTGCCAGCAGTGGGACGGGGAGGTTAGCCACAGATACGCAGTATTTT	CASSGTGRLATDTQYF
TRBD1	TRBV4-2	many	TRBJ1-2	TGTGCCAGCAGCCAAGTCGACAGGGCCCTCTATGGCTACACCTTC	CASSQVDRALYGYTF
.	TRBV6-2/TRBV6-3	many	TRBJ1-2	TGTGCCAGCAGTTACAGTAACTATGGCTACACCTTC	CASSYSNYGYTF
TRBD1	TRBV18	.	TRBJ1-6	TGTGCCAGCTCCGAAGGGACAGGGATCATCCCCCTCCACTTT	CASSEGTGIIPLHF
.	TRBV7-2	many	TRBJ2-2	TGTGCCAGCAGCTTCGGTCTGAACACCGGGGAGCTGTTTTTT	CASSFGLNTGELFF
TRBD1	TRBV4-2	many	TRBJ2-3	TGTGCCAGCAGCTCCAGAGGGCCGGCAGGGGGAGCCGTCGGCACAGATACGCAGTATTTT	CASSSRGPAGGAVGTDTQYF
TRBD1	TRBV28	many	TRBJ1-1	TGTGCCAGCGCTAGGGACAGTCGTGAATTGGCTTTCTTT	CASARDSRELAFF